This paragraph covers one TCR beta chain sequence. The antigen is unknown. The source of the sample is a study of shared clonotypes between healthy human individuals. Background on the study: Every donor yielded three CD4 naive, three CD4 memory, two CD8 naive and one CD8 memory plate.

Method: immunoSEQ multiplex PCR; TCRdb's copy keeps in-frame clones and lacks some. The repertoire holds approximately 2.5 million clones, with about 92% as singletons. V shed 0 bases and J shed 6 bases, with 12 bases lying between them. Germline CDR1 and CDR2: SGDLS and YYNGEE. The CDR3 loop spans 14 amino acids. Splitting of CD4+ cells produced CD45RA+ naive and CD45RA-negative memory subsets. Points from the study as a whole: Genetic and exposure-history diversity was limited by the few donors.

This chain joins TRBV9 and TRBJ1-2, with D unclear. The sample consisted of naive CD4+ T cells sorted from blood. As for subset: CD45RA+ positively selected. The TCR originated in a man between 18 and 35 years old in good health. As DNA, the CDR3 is TGTGCCAGCAGCGTAGAGTCTCGTGGTCATGGCTACACCTTC. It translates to CASSVESRGHGYTF.